The 32 T cell receptor beta chains below were found in one sample sequenced in a study of blood T cell repertoires in COVID-19. Some clones are missing from TCRdb's copy, which holds only in-frame ones; the method was immunoSEQ multiplex PCR. The table has over 200,000 clones, more than 70% seen once. The sample taken for sequencing was peripheral blood. The receptors originated from a woman aged 40 to 55 who had recovered from COVID-19.

V is TRBV2 and J is TRBJ2-7; TRBD2 matches at 7 bases. CDR3 length: 10 residues. V shed 8 bases and J 7 bases; nucleotides not matched to a gene: 2. The V gene's germline CDR1 is SNHLY and CDR2 FYNNEI. The CDR3 reads CASGGEEQYF. The CDR3 nucleotides are TGTGCCAGCGGGGGGGAAGAGCAGTACTTC.

The chain has TRBV12-3 or TRBV12-4 and TRBJ2-2, with a possible D match to TRBD2 (6 bases). The CDR3 loop spans 13 amino acids. Trimming pared 6 bases from V and 5 bases from J, leaving 10 bases between. This chain's CDR3 is CASSRDSTGELFF. DNA for the CDR3: TGTGCCAGCAGCCGGGACTCAACCGGGGAGCTGTTTTTT.

V usage is TRBV24-1 and J usage is TRBJ2-1; 8 bases are a match to TRBD2. V was pared by 3 bases and J by 0 bases, with 0 bases of the junction left unmatched. The CDR3 is 15 amino acids. CDR1 and CDR2 from the germline V gene are KGHDR and SFDVKD. The CDR3 sequence is CATSDAGGSYNEQFF. The CDR3 bases are TGTGCCACCAGTGATGCGGGAGGCTCCTACAATGAGCAGTTCTTC.

The J gene is TRBJ2-3, the V gene TRBV7-2; 11 bases agree with TRBD2. The length of the CDR3 is 17 residues. Trimming at V came to 5 bases and at J to 0 bases, leaving 7 bases not matched to a gene. In germline, CDR1 is SGHTA, CDR2 FQGNSA. For the CDR3, the DNA is TGTGCCAGCAGCCCGCGACTAGCGGGACCAAGCACAGATACGCAGTATTTT. As protein: CASSPRLAGPSTDTQYF.

The chain recombines TRBV19 with TRBJ1-1, with 7 bases matching TRBD1. J was trimmed by 7 bases and V by 8 bases; bases with no gene match: 7. CDR1 is LNHDA, CDR2 SQIVND, per germline (reference sequence). The CDR3 loop spans 12 amino acids. The chain's CDR3 is CASGRRDSEAFF. CDR3 DNA sequence: TGTGCCAGTGGGAGAAGGGACAGTGAAGCTTTCTTT.

This clone was counted a single time. The CDR3 is CASQNTGELFF. The CDR3 DNA sequence: TGTGCCAGCCAAAACACCGGGGAGCTGTTTTTT. This rearrangement joins TRBV18 to TRBJ2-2, with no clear D. The CDR3 spans 11 residues. V was clipped by 8 bases and J by 2 bases, with 3 bases between them. Looked up from germline, CDR1 is KGHSH and CDR2 is LQKENI. The full variable domain, rest sourced from reference TRBV18 and TRBJ2-2, is NAGVMQNPRHLVRRRGQEARLRCSPMKGHSHVYWYRQLPEEGLKFMVYLQKENIIDESGMPKERFSAEFPKEGPSILRIQQVVRGDSAAYFCASQNTGELFFGEGSRLTVL.

The chain recombines TRBV5-1 with TRBJ2-1; 7 bases match TRBD1. The CDR3 extends over 16 amino acids. The trim removed 5 bases at V and 0 bases at J, leaving 8 bases unmatched. CDR1 is SGHRS and CDR2 is YFSETQ in the germline V gene. The chain's CDR3 is CASRTGSTPSYNEQFF. CDR3 coding DNA: TGCGCCAGCAGGACAGGGTCAACCCCCTCCTACAATGAGCAGTTCTTC.

The gene calls are TRBV5-5 and TRBJ1-5; D remains unclear. V gave up 1 base and J gave up 0 bases, with 14 bases separating them. The CDR3 runs to 17 residues. Germline CDR1 reads SGHKS; CDR2 reads YYEKEE (reference sequence). The DNA of the CDR3 is TGTGCCAGCAGCTTGAGCACTGGCAGGTATAGCAATCAGCCCCAGCATTTT. Translation gives CASSLSTGRYSNQPQHF.

V is TRBV9 and J is TRBJ1-4; 11 positions agree with TRBD1. The CDR3 extends over 15 amino acids. After removal of 3 bases from V and 8 bases from J, the junction contained 6 bases not matched to a gene. The V gene's germline CDR1 is SGDLS and CDR2 YYNGEE. The CDR3 spells CASSAWGTGGEKLFF. The CDR3 DNA reads as TGTGCCAGCAGCGCATGGGGGACAGGGGGAGAAAAACTGTTTTTT.

The J gene is TRBJ1-2, the V gene TRBV28, with D perhaps matching TRBD1 (6 bases). Germline CDR1 is MDHEN and CDR2 is SYDVKM. The CDR3 covers 15 residues. Between the trimmed V and J ends, which lost 6 bases and 5 bases, there was a span of 19 bases. Written as DNA, the CDR3 is TGTGCCAGCAGCGGGGGGGACACCCAGGGGTATGGCTACACCTTC. Its protein is CASSGGDTQGYGYTF.

This clone was counted only a few times. The chain combines TRBV3-1 (or the pseudogene TRBV3-2) with TRBJ1-1, with D unresolved. Trimming shortened V by 1 base and J by 1 base, and 4 bases separated the two germline ends. The CDR3 totals 13 residues. The germline CDR1 and CDR2 sequences are LGHDT and YNNKEL (reference sequence). The CDR3 region has the DNA TGTGCCAGCAGCCAAGTACAGAACACTGAAGCTTTCTTT. It specifies CASSQVQNTEAFF.

This chain uses TRBV24-1 with TRBJ2-1, with 7 bases aligning to TRBD2. The CDR3 spans 16 residues. Germline V gene data show CDR1 as KGHDR and CDR2 as SFDVKD. V shed 5 bases, J shed 0 bases, and the junction held 6 bases outside the gene matches. In DNA form, the CDR3 reads TGTGCCACCAGTGGTGCAGCGGGGAGCTCCTACAATGAGCAGTTCTTC. Translated, it gives CATSGAAGSSYNEQFF.

The chain couples TRBV3-1 (or the pseudogene TRBV3-2) to TRBJ1-2, with 7 positions matching TRBD1. Germline values: CDR1 LGHDT, CDR2 YNNKEL (reference sequence). The CDR3 is 14 residues long. Trimming took 4 bases from V and 4 from J; bases not matched to a gene: 6. CDR3 sequence reads: CASSPGQVIYGYTF. In nucleotides, the CDR3 is TGTGCCAGCAGCCCCGGACAGGTGATCTATGGCTACACCTTC.

V is TRBV5-8 and J is TRBJ2-1; 7 bases align to TRBD2. Germline lookup yields CDR1 SGHTS and CDR2 YDEGEE. The V and J ends lost 2 bases and 0 bases, in that order; junction bases with no gene match: 2. CDR3 length: 15 residues. The CDR3 reads CASSFRGSSYNEQFF. CDR3 in DNA: TGTGCCAGCAGCTTCCGCGGGAGCTCCTACAATGAGCAGTTCTTC. The whole variable domain, remainder taken from reference TRBV5-8 and TRBJ2-1, is EAGVTQSPTHLIKTRGQQATLRCSPISGHTSVYWYQQALGLGLQFLLWYDEGEERNRGNFPPRFSGRQFPNYSSELNVNALELEDSALYLCASSFRGSSYNEQFFGPGTRLTVL.

The chain couples TRBV5-4 to TRBJ2-4; the D is unclear. Trimming left V 4 bases short and J 8 bases short, with 13 bases between. The CDR3 loop spans 13 amino acids. Germline V gene lookup returns CDR1 SGHNT and CDR2 YYREEE (reference sequence). CDR3 DNA: TGTGCCAGCAGCGCCCCTCTAGAGGACATTCAGTACTTC. Translation gives CASSAPLEDIQYF. Looking up the rest from reference TRBV5-4 and TRBJ2-4 gives the full variable domain: ETGVTQSPTHLIKTRGQQVTLRCSSQSGHNTVSWYQQALGQGPQFIFQYYREEENGRGNFPPRFSGLQFPNYSSELNVNALELDDSALYLCASSAPLEDIQYFGAGTRLSVL.

This rearrangement joins TRBV2 to TRBJ1-2; 7 nucleotides align to TRBD1. The CDR3 contains 17 residues. Per germline, CDR1 SNHLY and CDR2 FYNNEI. V lost 2 bases, J lost 4 bases, and 13 bases stayed unmatched. CDR3 coding DNA: TGTGCCAGCAGTGAACCCCCGCGACAGGGTGGCTCCTATGGCTACACCTTC. Protein sequence: CASSEPPRQGGSYGYTF.

The chain recombines TRBV15 with TRBJ1-4; D remains unclear. The CDR3 has 13 amino acids. V lost 0 bases, J lost 8 bases, and 7 bases lay in between. Germline V gene data show CDR1 as LNHNV and CDR2 as YYDKDF (reference sequence). In DNA form, the CDR3 reads TGTGCCACCAGCAGAGACGTCCAGGAAAAACTGTTTTTT. It codes for CATSRDVQEKLFF.

The rearrangement uses TRBV5-1 and TRBJ2-3; 7 bases are shared with TRBD2. The trim removed 4 bases at V and 5 bases at J, leaving 7 bases unmatched. The germline V gene has CDR1 SGHRS and CDR2 YFSETQ. The CDR3 is 14 residues long. The CDR3 DNA sequence: TGCGCCAGCAGCCCCGCGACTAGCCAAGATACGCAGTATTTT. Its translation: CASSPATSQDTQYF. Supplemented by reference TRBV5-1 and TRBJ2-3, the full variable domain reads KAGVTQTPRYLIKTRGQQVTLSCSPISGHRSVSWYQQTPGQGLQFLFEYFSETQRNKGNFPGRFSGRQFSNSRSEMNVSTLELGDSALYLCASSPATSQDTQYFGPGTRLTVL.

This clone was counted between two and nine times. As DNA, the CDR3 is TGTGCCAGCAGCCGGGGACTGAATCAGCCCCAGCATTTT. Translation: CASSRGLNQPQHF. The chain combines TRBV13 with TRBJ1-5; tentative D call: TRBD1 (5 bases). Trimming stripped 5 bases from V and 4 bases from J, with 9 bases between. CDR1 PRHDT and CDR2 FYEKMQ come from the germline V gene (reference sequence). The CDR3 spans 13 residues.

The chain couples TRBV2 to TRBJ2-1; TRBD2 matches 10 bases. There are 13 residues in the CDR3. Looked up from germline, CDR1 is SNHLY and CDR2 is FYNNEI. The junction had 7 bases not matched to a gene; V was cut back by 10 bases and J by 7 bases. The CDR3 DNA is TGTGCCACCCTAGCGGGAGTGGGTAATGAGCAGTTCTTC. Translated: CATLAGVGNEQFF.

This chain uses TRBV30 with TRBJ1-4; D is perhaps TRBD1 (5 bases). The germline V and J ends were trimmed by 5 bases and 8 bases, with 15 bases remaining between them. The CDR3 covers 13 residues. Germline CDR1 reads GTSNPN; CDR2 reads SVGIG (reference sequence). The CDR3 region is CAWGGGRWEKLFF. The CDR3 region has the DNA TGTGCCTGGGGGGGAGGGCGATGGGAAAAACTGTTTTTT.

DNA of the CDR3: TGTGCCAGCTCACCCAACAGGGCCCAAGAGACCCAGTACTTC. Protein product: CASSPNRAQETQYF. This chain uses TRBV18 with TRBJ2-5, with D possibly matching TRBD1 (6 bases). The length of the CDR3 is 14 residues. Germline-derived CDR1 and CDR2 are KGHSH and LQKENI. The germline V and J ends were trimmed by 3 bases and 1 base, with 9 bases remaining between them.

The chain carries TRBV5-1 and TRBJ2-7; 7 nucleotides agree with TRBD2. Germline CDR1 and CDR2: SGHRS and YFSETQ. J lost 6 bases, V lost 0 bases, and 6 bases had no gene match. The CDR3 loop spans 14 amino acids. DNA of the CDR3: TGCGCCAGCAGCTTGGCGGGGAGGGGTCGCGAGCAGTACTTC. It specifies CASSLAGRGREQYF.

This sequence joins TRBV5-5 and TRBJ1-6; the D gene is possibly TRBD1 (5 bases). V was clipped by 1 base and J by 7 bases, with 12 bases between them. The germline gives CDR1 SGHKS, CDR2 YYEKEE (reference sequence). The CDR3 has 15 residues. The CDR3 here is CASSLTDTPNSPLHF. The CDR3 DNA reads as TGTGCCAGCAGCTTGACGGACACACCAAATTCACCCCTCCACTTT. The variable domain in full, with the rest retrieved from reference TRBV5-5 and TRBJ1-6, is DAGVTQSPTHLIKTRGQQVTLRCSPISGHKSVSWYQQVLGQGPQFIFQYYEKEERGRGNFPDRFSARQFPNYSSELNVNALLLGDSALYLCASSLTDTPNSPLHFGNGTRLTVT.

The rearrangement uses TRBV19 and TRBJ1-1; D unclear. Looked up from germline, CDR1 is LNHDA and CDR2 is SQIVND (reference sequence). This CDR3 region has 12 residues. V lost 5 bases, J lost 7 bases, and 11 bases lay in between. This chain's CDR3 is CASSAGVGEAFF. In nucleotides, the CDR3 is TGTGCCAGTAGTGCGGGCGTGGGTGAAGCTTTCTTT.

The chain recombines TRBV7-9 with TRBJ2-1, with a weak D call TRBD2 (6 bases). The CDR3 runs to 12 residues. Germline lookup yields CDR1 SEHNR and CDR2 FQNEAQ (reference sequence). V shed 0 bases and J shed 9 bases, with 6 bases lying between them. Written as DNA, the CDR3 is TGTGCCAGCAGCTTAGCGCGGGGTGAGCAGTTCTTC. It specifies CASSLARGEQFF.

The gene calls are TRBV6-2 or TRBV6-3 and TRBJ2-7; TRBD2 is a possible D gene (5 bases). The CDR3 has 13 amino acids. Germline V gene sequence: CDR1 MNHEY, CDR2 SVGEGT. The V gene lost 4 bases and the J gene lost 6 bases, with 13 bases spanning the gap. The CDR3 loop is CASSWGDYGEQYV. The CDR3 nucleotides read TGTGCCAGCAGTTGGGGAGACTACGGCGAGCAGTACGTC.

This chain connects TRBV10-3 to TRBJ1-1; TRBD1 agrees at 7 bases. Trimming at V came to 10 bases and at J to 4 bases, leaving 9 bases not matched to a gene. The CDR3 covers 13 residues. In germline, CDR1 is ENHRY, CDR2 SYGVKD. CDR3 nucleotides: TGTGCCACAGGGACAGCCTGGGGCACTGAAGCTTTCTTT. Translation: CATGTAWGTEAFF.

A single count supports this clone. Germline is not matched at one junction end, which may reflect a read error. The gene calls are TRBV7-2 and TRBJ2-3; D unresolved. Per the germline V gene, CDR1 is SGHTA and CDR2 is FQGNSA. The CDR3 has 12 residues. In DNA, the CDR3 is TGTGCCAGCAGCCGCGACTCCCCACGGCCGGATTTT. Its protein product is CASSRDSPRPDF.

The table lists this clone with a count of one. This rearrangement joins TRBV11-2 to TRBJ1-5; 7 bases agree with TRBD1. The CDR3 length is 15 residues. Germline CDR1 is SGHAT and CDR2 is FQNNGV. V dropped 1 base and J dropped 6; count of bases not matched to a gene: 6. The CDR3 region has the DNA TGTGCCAGCAGCTTAGGGGACAGCCTGGGTCAGCCCCAGCATTTT. This gives the protein CASSLGDSLGQPQHF. Full variable domain (missing parts from reference TRBV11-2 and TRBJ1-5): EAGVAQSPRYKIIEKRQSVAFWCNPISGHATLYWYQQILGQGPKLLIQFQNNGVVDDSQLPKDRFSAERLKGVDSTLKIQPAKLEDSAVYLCASSLGDSLGQPQHFGDGTRLSIL.

This clone was detected a few times. This chain joins TRBV29-1 and TRBJ1-1; the D gene is possibly TRBD1 (5 bases). Germline V gene sequence: CDR1 SQVTM, CDR2 ANQGSEA. The V gene lost 0 bases and the J gene lost 10 bases, with 12 bases spanning the gap. The CDR3 runs to 12 residues. CDR3 bases: TGCAGCGTTGAAGATGGGGCTCTTCGAGCTTTCTTT. Translated, it gives CSVEDGALRAFF.

The rearrangement uses TRBV18 and TRBJ2-1, with unresolved D. Germline assignment: CDR1 KGHSH and CDR2 LQKENI. Trimming removed 5 bases from V and 1 base from J, with 12 bases in between. CDR3 size: 15 residues. The CDR3 here is CASSSLGASYNEQFF. For the CDR3, the DNA is TGTGCCAGCTCATCCTTAGGAGCGTCCTACAATGAGCAGTTCTTC. The whole variable domain, remainder taken from reference TRBV18 and TRBJ2-1, is NAGVMQNPRHLVRRRGQEARLRCSPMKGHSHVYWYRQLPEEGLKFMVYLQKENIIDESGMPKERFSAEFPKEGPSILRIQQVVRGDSAAYFCASSSLGASYNEQFFGPGTRLTVL.